Below are 21 T cell receptor beta chains sequenced from a single sample in a study of cytomegalovirus exposure and HLA in healthy donors. PCR primers comprised 60 Vbeta and 13 Jbeta primers. Sequencing was performed with immunoSEQ multiplex PCR; in TCRdb, only in-frame clones are kept and a portion is missing. The profile shows around 100,000 clones, roughly 79% of them singletons. The sequenced sample was PBMCs. Receptors originate from a woman between 70 and 85 years old in good health and CMV-seropositive.

The chain carries TRBV28 and TRBJ1-1; 8 bases fit TRBD1. The germline V gene encodes CDR1 MDHEN and CDR2 SYDVKM. CDR3 length equals 15 residues. Trimming removed 5 bases from V and 5 bases from J; junction bases left unmatched: 10. As DNA, the CDR3 is TGTGCCAGCAGTACGTACAGGGGGATTAGGACTGAAGCTTTCTTT. Protein sequence: CASSTYRGIRTEAFF.

The V and J genes are TRBV5-1 and TRBJ1-2; TRBD1 is a possible D gene (6 bases). This CDR3 is built from 14 residues. The ends were cut back, 4 bases at V and 8 bases at J, with 18 bases in the middle. Germline CDR1 and CDR2: SGHRS and YFSETQ. The CDR3 DNA reads as TGCGCCAGCAGCCAGAGCGGGGGCCAGAAGGGCTACACCTTC. Translation gives CASSQSGGQKGYTF.

The chain joins TRBV7-2 to TRBJ1-2; possibly TRBD1 for D (5 bases). CDR1 is SGHTA, CDR2 FQGNSA, per germline. Trimming shortened V by 3 bases and J by 5 bases, and 19 bases separated the two germline ends. This CDR3 contains 16 residues. The CDR3 nucleotides are TGTGCCAGCAGCTTCGTTTCGGACCCGGGGGGTTATGGCTACACCTTC. The encoded protein is CASSFVSDPGGYGYTF.

This chain connects TRBV4-1 to TRBJ2-2; 8 nucleotides line up with TRBD2. Per the germline V gene, CDR1 is MGHRA and CDR2 is YSYEKL. V was clipped by 3 bases and J by 7 bases; unmatched bases: 10. CDR3 length equals 16 residues. DNA of the CDR3: TGCGCCAGCAGCCACACCCCGGGGGGGGCTATCGGGGAGCTGTTTTTT. As protein: CASSHTPGGAIGELFF.

The rearrangement joins TRBV5-4 to TRBJ2-1; 8 nucleotides align to TRBD2. Germline V lookup: CDR1 SGHNT, CDR2 YYREEE (reference sequence). The CDR3 length is 15 residues. The trim removed 0 bases at V and 7 bases at J, leaving 6 bases unmatched. CDR3 DNA: TGTGCCAGCAGCTTGGAGAGCGGGAGTTGGAATGAGCAGTTCTTC. This translates into CASSLESGSWNEQFF.

This chain joins TRBV7-2 and TRBJ2-3; D call uncertain. CDR3 size: 13 residues. CDR1 is SGHTA, CDR2 FQGNSA, per germline. V was pared by 4 bases and J by 4 bases, with 9 bases between. CDR3 DNA sequence: TGTGCCAGCAGCTCTAAGAGGTCAGATACGCAGTATTTT. It encodes CASSSKRSDTQYF.

The chain links TRBV6-6 to TRBJ2-5; TRBD1 matches at 8 bases. Germline CDR1 reads MNHNY; CDR2 reads SVGAGI (reference sequence). The CDR3 contains 16 residues. Losses at the gene ends were 5 bases for V and 6 bases for J; bases not matched to a gene: 14. The CDR3 region has the DNA TGTGCCAGCAGTAAGGGAGAGACAGGGGCTGGGAAGACCCAGTACTTC. It encodes CASSKGETGAGKTQYF.

The V gene is TRBV6-5, the J gene TRBJ2-3; 7 bases are shared with TRBD2. Germline V gene sequence: CDR1 MNHEY, CDR2 SVGAGI. This CDR3 spans 14 amino acids. Losses at the gene ends were 2 bases for V and 5 bases for J; bases not matched to a gene: 4. CDR3 sequence reads: CASSYGRARDTQYF. CDR3 sequence (DNA): TGTGCCAGCAGTTACGGGAGGGCCAGAGATACGCAGTATTTT.

The chain recombines TRBV27 with TRBJ2-7; D is perhaps TRBD2 (6 bases). Deletions cut 9 bases from V and 1 base from J, with 10 bases between. Germline V gives CDR1 MNHEY, CDR2 SMNVEV (reference sequence). The length of the CDR3 is 12 residues. CDR3 in amino acids: CASGGTSYEQYF. DNA for the CDR3: TGTGCCAGTGGGGGGACTTCCTACGAGCAGTACTTC.

This chain links TRBV19 with TRBJ2-2; 11 bases fit TRBD2. Losses at the gene ends were 9 bases for V and 6 bases for J; bases not matched to a gene: 3. The CDR3 extends over 13 amino acids. The germline CDR1 and CDR2 sequences are LNHDA and SQIVND (reference sequence). As DNA, the CDR3 is TGTGCCAGCGGGACTAGCGGTCCCGGGGAGCTGTTTTTT. As protein: CASGTSGPGELFF. Looking up the rest from reference TRBV19 and TRBJ2-2 gives the full variable domain: DGGITQSPKYLFRKEGQNVTLSCEQNLNHDAMYWYRQDPGQGLRLIYYSQIVNDFQKGDIAEGYSVSREKKESFPLTVTSAQKNPTAFYLCASGTSGPGELFFGEGSRLTVL.

The J gene is TRBJ1-1, the V gene TRBV6-5; D is unresolved. There are 14 residues in the CDR3. Germline lookup yields CDR1 MNHEY and CDR2 SVGAGI. Between the trimmed V and J ends, which lost 6 bases and 5 bases, there was a span of 16 bases. The CDR3 DNA reads TGTGCCAGCAGACCGGACCGCCCGGGAACTGAAGCTTTCTTT. The encoded protein is CASRPDRPGTEAFF.

The chain combines TRBV5-1 with TRBJ2-5, with 12 bases aligning to TRBD2. The trim removed 4 bases at V and 4 bases at J, leaving 8 bases unmatched. Looked up from germline, CDR1 is SGHRS and CDR2 is YFSETQ. CDR3 size: 16 residues. The CDR3 DNA sequence: TGCGCCAGCAGCCGAGGGCGGGGACTAGCGGGAGAGACCCAGTACTTC. It yields the protein CASSRGRGLAGETQYF. The entire variable domain, with the rest obtained from reference TRBV5-1 and TRBJ2-5, is as follows: KAGVTQTPRYLIKTRGQQVTLSCSPISGHRSVSWYQQTPGQGLQFLFEYFSETQRNKGNFPGRFSGRQFSNSRSEMNVSTLELGDSALYLCASSRGRGLAGETQYFGPGTRLLVL.

This clone came up a few times. This sequence joins TRBV7-3 and TRBJ2-6; the match to TRBD1 covers 8 bases. This CDR3 region has 15 residues. Germline V gene lookup returns CDR1 SGHTA and CDR2 FQGTGA. With 8 bases clipped from V and 0 bases from J, the junction kept 3 bases outside the gene matches. This chain's CDR3 is CASGTGLSGANVLTF. CDR3 DNA sequence: TGTGCCAGCGGGACAGGCCTCTCTGGGGCCAACGTCCTGACTTTC.

The rearrangement links TRBV18 to TRBJ1-1, with D perhaps matching TRBD1 (5 bases). Trimming removed 5 bases at V and 8 bases at J, with 18 bases between. The CDR3 spans 14 residues. Germline V gene lookup returns CDR1 KGHSH and CDR2 LQKENI. CDR3 region: CASSAPLDSREAFF. For the CDR3, the DNA is TGTGCCAGCTCAGCGCCTCTTGACAGTCGGGAAGCTTTCTTT. Drawing the rest from reference TRBV18 and TRBJ1-1, the complete variable domain is NAGVMQNPRHLVRRRGQEARLRCSPMKGHSHVYWYRQLPEEGLKFMVYLQKENIIDESGMPKERFSAEFPKEGPSILRIQQVVRGDSAAYFCASSAPLDSREAFFGQGTRLTVV.

The sample holds a few counts of this clone. This chain joins TRBV14 and TRBJ2-1, with 7 bases identical to TRBD2. The germline V gene encodes CDR1 SGHDN and CDR2 FVKESK. The CDR3 runs to 18 residues. With 0 bases clipped from V and 1 base from J, the junction kept 9 bases outside the gene matches. The CDR3 region has the DNA TGTGCCAGCAGCCAAGATTGGGTTGGCGGGAGATCCTACAATGAGCAGTTCTTC. Amino acid sequence: CASSQDWVGGRSYNEQFF.

The chain has TRBV30 and TRBJ1-1; D is uncertain. V was trimmed by 4 bases and J by 0 bases, leaving 15 bases between them. The CDR3 consists of 15 residues. Germline lookup yields CDR1 GTSNPN and CDR2 SVGIG (reference sequence). The CDR3 DNA reads as TGTGCCTGGACCCCCCTAGGCAGCATGAACACTGAAGCTTTCTTT. Protein sequence: CAWTPLGSMNTEAFF.

The rearrangement uses TRBV10-3 and TRBJ2-3; TRBD2 aligns across 7 bases. The CDR3 extends over 14 amino acids. Germline loops: CDR1 ENHRY, CDR2 SYGVKD. The J segment lost 2 bases and the V segment lost 7 bases, leaving 6 bases of the junction unmatched. Here the CDR3 DNA reads TGTGCCATCAAGGGCCTAGCGGTCACAGATACGCAGTATTTT. It codes for CAIKGLAVTDTQYF.

This clone showed up just once. The CDR3 nucleotides are TGTGCCTGGAGTAGGACGGAGGGGCCCCAGCATTTT. This codes for CAWSRTEGPQHF. The rearrangement joins TRBV30 to TRBJ1-5; no clear D gene. V gave up 2 bases and J gave up 9 bases, with 11 bases separating them. The CDR3 runs to 12 residues. Germline V CDR1 and CDR2: GTSNPN, SVGIG (reference sequence).

The CDR3 DNA sequence: TGTGCCAGCAGCTTATCGTTTGGGCTTACACTCTACACAGATACGCAGTATTTT. Protein sequence: CASSLSFGLTLYTDTQYF. The chain links TRBV7-2 to TRBJ2-3, with D hard to call. Trimming removed 2 bases from V and 2 bases from J, with 20 bases in between. Germline-derived CDR1 and CDR2 are SGHTA and FQGNSA. The CDR3 runs to 18 residues.

The rearrangement links TRBV30 to TRBJ1-2, with 8 bases that match TRBD1. In germline, CDR1 is GTSNPN, CDR2 SVGIG (reference sequence). This CDR3 is built from 13 residues. V shed 5 bases, J shed 5 bases, and the junction held 7 bases outside the gene matches. In DNA, the CDR3 is TGTGCCTGGGGCCGGGACAGGCCATATGGCTACACCTTC. It translates to CAWGRDRPYGYTF.

The V gene is TRBV7-8, the J gene TRBJ2-2, with 12 nucleotides matching TRBD1. Germline V lookup: CDR1 SGHVS, CDR2 FQNEAQ. The V gene end was trimmed by 4 bases and the J gene end by 17 bases; junction bases not matched to a gene: 5. The CDR3 loop spans 12 amino acids. CDR3 nucleotides: TGTGCCAGCAGCTCGGGGGACAGGGGGCTATTTTTT. Protein sequence: CASSSGDRGLFF.